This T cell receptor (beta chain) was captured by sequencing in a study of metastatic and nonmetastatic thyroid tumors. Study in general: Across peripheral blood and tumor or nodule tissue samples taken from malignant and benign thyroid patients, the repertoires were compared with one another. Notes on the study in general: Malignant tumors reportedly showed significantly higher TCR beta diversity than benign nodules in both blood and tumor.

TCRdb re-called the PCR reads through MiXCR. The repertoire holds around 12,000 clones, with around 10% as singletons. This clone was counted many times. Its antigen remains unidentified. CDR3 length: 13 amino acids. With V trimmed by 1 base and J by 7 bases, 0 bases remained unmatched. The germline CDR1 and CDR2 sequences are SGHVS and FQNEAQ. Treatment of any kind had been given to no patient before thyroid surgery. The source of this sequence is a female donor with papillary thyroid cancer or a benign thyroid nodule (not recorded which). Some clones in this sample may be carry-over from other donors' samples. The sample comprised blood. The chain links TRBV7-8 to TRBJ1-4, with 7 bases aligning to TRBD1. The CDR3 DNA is TGTGCCAGCAGCTTAGACAGGGGTGAAAAACTGTTTTTT. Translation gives CASSLDRGEKLFF.